What follows is one T cell receptor beta chain and its context. Antigen specificity is unknown. The immunoSEQ assay was v3. The data were produced by immunoSEQ multiplex PCR, yet TCRdb's version contains in-frame clones alone and is incomplete. Of some 50,000 clones detected, 79% appear once; the ten largest clones hold about 15%. This sample was taken from a study of TIL therapy for anti-PD-1-resistant metastatic lung cancer. The study, taken as a whole, reports: Treatment-naive, never-smoker and oncogene-addicted patients were overrepresented in this highly selected cohort.

Time point: pre-treatment sample, taken before nivolumab and TIL therapy. The source material was blood, sampled at baseline. The TCR comes from a man aged 65 to 79 with non-small cell lung cancer.

CDR3: CASSLSVWDEQFF. As DNA, the CDR3 is TGTGCCAGCAGTTTATCCGTCTGGGATGAGCAGTTCTTC. The chain links TRBV27 to TRBJ2-1; D gene ambiguous. V lost 0 bases to trimming and J lost 8 bases, with 8 bases between them. CDR3 length equals 13 residues. CDR1 and CDR2 from the germline V gene are MNHEY and SMNVEV (reference sequence).